What follows are 21 T cell receptor beta chains derived from one specimen sequenced in a study of T cells in Graves' hyperthyroidism and ophthalmopathy. RNA transcripts served as the template for amplifying TCR beta CDR3 regions. A set of HTBI primers served as the primers for a first-round RT-PCR of the TCR CDR3. TCRdb analysed the multiplex PCR reads with MiXCR anew, one entry per CDR3 protein. The repertoire has 600,000 to 700,000 distinct CDR3 sequences, roughly 14% of them found once; the top ten carry around 4.5%. The sequencing input was blood. The receptor set was obtained from a woman aged 40 to 50 with Graves' ophthalmopathy.

There are many counts of this clonotype. CDR3 sequence: CSAGRGSVNTEAFF. In DNA, the CDR3 is TGCAGTGCTGGGAGGGGATCGGTGAACACTGAAGCTTTCTTT. V usage is TRBV20-1 and J usage is TRBJ1-1, with a possible D match to TRBD1 (5 bases). Per germline, CDR1 DFQATT and CDR2 SNEGSKA (reference sequence). CDR3 length: 14 residues. V was pared by 5 bases and J by 0 bases, with 13 bases between.

This clonotype was seen repeatedly, ten times or more. The V and J genes are TRBV6-1 and TRBJ2-7, with D possibly TRBD2 on 7 matching bases. This CDR3 has 14 amino acids. V lost 6 bases and J 2 bases, leaving 14 bases between the germline ends. In germline, CDR1 is MNHNS, CDR2 SASEGT. DNA for the CDR3: TGTGCCAGCAGCCAAGGGGGGGATGCCTACGAGCAGTACTTC. Encoded protein: CASSQGGDAYEQYF.

There are many counts of this clonotype. The conserved phenylalanine or tryptophan normally closing the CDR3 is absent here, so this likely arose from a read error. The genes are TRBV2 and TRBJ1-1; D uncertain. This CDR3 spans 14 amino acids. Germline CDR1 reads SNHLY; CDR2 reads FYNNEI. Trimming stripped 7 bases from V and 0 bases from J, with 12 bases between. This chain's CDR3 is CASKKTEMNTEAFI. The CDR3 DNA reads TGTGCCAGCAAAAAGACGGAGATGAACACTGAAGCTTTCATT.

There are many counts of this clonotype. This chain links TRBV7-2 with TRBJ2-5, with D possibly called TRBD1 or TRBD2 (5 bases each). V lost 5 bases to trimming and J lost 1 base, with 11 bases between them. This CDR3 is 14 amino acids long. Germline CDR1 reads SGHTA; CDR2 reads FQGNSA. The CDR3 here is CASSKLGVQETQYF. The CDR3 DNA reads as TGTGCCAGCAGCAAACTGGGGGTCCAAGAGACCCAGTACTTC.

This clonotype was recorded a few times. This may stem from a read error, because a much larger clone lies one nucleotide away. The V gene is TRBV6-2 or TRBV6-3, the J gene TRBJ1-2; D perhaps matches TRBD1 (6 bases). V lost 2 bases and J 8 bases, leaving 24 bases between the germline ends. In germline, CDR1 is MNHEY, CDR2 SVGEGT. This CDR3 comprises 17 residues. CDR3 DNA: TGTGCCAGCAGTTACGTGGGACACCTCGGGGACCTCTACGGCTACACCTTC. It yields the protein CASSYVGHLGDLYGYTF.

This clonotype was picked up many times. CDR3 DNA: TGCAGTGCTAGAACGAAGTCCTACTACGAGCAGTACTTC. It codes for CSARTKSYYEQYF. The rearrangement uses TRBV20-1 and TRBJ2-7; D uncertain. Per the germline V gene, CDR1 is DFQATT and CDR2 is SNEGSKA (reference sequence). The V gene lost 2 bases and the J gene lost 3 bases, with 11 bases spanning the gap. The CDR3 totals 13 residues.

The table lists this clonotype with many counts. The rearrangement uses TRBV5-8 and TRBJ1-5, with TRBD1 matching 7 bases. This CDR3 has 13 residues. Trimming at V came to 4 bases and at J to 9 bases, leaving 7 bases not matched to a gene. Germline V gene sequence: CDR1 SGHTS, CDR2 YDEGEE. This chain's CDR3 is CASSLQGTGPQHF. Written as DNA, the CDR3 is TGTGCCAGCAGCCTACAGGGGACCGGGCCCCAGCATTTT.

This clonotype was seen ten or more times. This chain connects TRBV6-1 to TRBJ2-7, with 7 bases identical to TRBD1. This CDR3 is 14 amino acids long. Germline values: CDR1 MNHNS, CDR2 SASEGT. V shed 3 bases, J shed 2 bases, and the junction held 4 bases outside the gene matches. CDR3 sequence reads: CASSEGQTTYEQYF. The DNA for the CDR3 is TGTGCCAGCAGTGAGGGACAGACCACCTACGAGCAGTACTTC.

This clonotype occurred many times. The chain joins TRBV20-1 to TRBJ2-2, with 11 bases lining up with TRBD2. V was clipped by 5 bases and J by 2 bases; unmatched bases: 1. The CDR3 is 14 amino acids. CDR1 and CDR2 from the germline V gene are DFQATT and SNEGSKA (reference sequence). The CDR3 DNA reads as TGCAGTGCTGGGACTAGCGGAAACACCGGGGAGCTGTTTTTT. Its protein is CSAGTSGNTGELFF.

The chain combines TRBV15 with TRBJ1-1, with D unresolved. The ends were cut back, 1 base at V and 0 bases at J, with 9 bases in the middle. The CDR3 is 15 residues long. The V gene's germline CDR1 is LNHNV and CDR2 YYDKDF (reference sequence). The DNA of the CDR3 is TGTGCCACCAGCAGAGGAAAGGGATTGAACACTGAAGCTTTCTTT. This translates into CATSRGKGLNTEAFF.

The chain is built from TRBV6-5 and TRBJ1-5, with D possibly being TRBD1 (6 bases). The length of the CDR3 is 14 residues. Germline V gene sequence: CDR1 MNHEY, CDR2 SVGAGI. Trimming took 2 bases from V and 5 from J, leaving 10 bases between them. DNA of the CDR3: TGTGCCAGCAGTTACGCCAGGGGTTATCAGCCCCAGCATTTT. Translation: CASSYARGYQPQHF.

The sample holds many counts of this clonotype. This sequence joins TRBV30 and TRBJ1-2; D is undetermined. Trimming cost V 4 bases and J 3 bases, with 12 bases left between them. Germline loops: CDR1 GTSNPN, CDR2 SVGIG (reference sequence). The CDR3 length is 13 residues. This chain's CDR3 is CAWNLREDYGYTF. CDR3 nucleotides: TGTGCCTGGAACCTTAGGGAGGACTATGGCTACACCTTC.

In nucleotides, the CDR3 is TGTGCCAGCAGTGAAAATATGAGGACCTATGGCTACACCTTC. It specifies CASSENMRTYGYTF. This chain joins TRBV6-1 and TRBJ1-2; D is unresolved. In germline, CDR1 is MNHNS, CDR2 SASEGT. This CDR3 has 14 residues. Trimming stripped 2 bases from V and 4 bases from J, with 11 bases between.

This clonotype was found many times. This rearrangement joins TRBV2 to TRBJ1-1, with TRBD1 matching 7 bases. Germline V lookup: CDR1 SNHLY, CDR2 FYNNEI. The junction had 12 bases not matched to a gene; V was cut back by 11 bases and J by 6 bases. This CDR3 spans 13 amino acids. The DNA of the CDR3 is TGTGCCGCCCCACCCCAGGGGGAGGCTGAAGCTTTCTTT. Protein: CAAPPQGEAEAFF.

This clonotype was detected ten times or more. The chain links TRBV7-9 to TRBJ1-3; the D is unclear. V lost 4 bases to trimming and J lost 3 bases, with 13 bases between them. The germline gives CDR1 SEHNR, CDR2 FQNEAQ (reference sequence). The CDR3 length is 15 residues. The CDR3: CASSSPKGFGNTIYF. DNA of the CDR3: TGTGCCAGCAGCTCCCCTAAGGGCTTTGGAAACACCATATATTTT.

Turning to this clonotype: One base away lies a much larger clone, so this may be a sequencing read error. The rearrangement links TRBV6-1 to TRBJ1-3; no firm D call. The CDR3 sequence is 15 residues long. Germline V gives CDR1 MNHNS, CDR2 SASEGT. The DNA for the CDR3 is TGTGCCAGCAGACGTCAGGCTGACTCTGGAAACACCATGTATTTT. It specifies CASRRQADSGNTMYF.

This chain links TRBV11-2 with TRBJ2-2; D tentatively reads TRBD1 or TRBD2 (6 bases each). V was cut by 3 bases and J by 7 bases, with 21 bases left in between. The CDR3 sequence is 17 residues long. Germline V CDR1 and CDR2: SGHAT, FQNNGV. The CDR3 sequence: CASSFLGGAPLVGELFF. CDR3 coding DNA: TGTGCCAGCAGCTTTTTGGGGGGCGCGCCTCTGGTCGGGGAGCTGTTTTTT. The full variable domain, rest sourced from reference TRBV11-2 and TRBJ2-2, is EAGVAQSPRYKIIEKRQSVAFWCNPISGHATLYWYQQILGQGPKLLIQFQNNGVVDDSQLPKDRFSAERLKGVDSTLKIQPAKLEDSAVYLCASSFLGGAPLVGELFFGEGSRLTVL.

CDR3 sequence reads: CAWSEGTGGYEQYF. The CDR3 bases are TGTGCCTGGAGTGAAGGGACAGGGGGCTACGAGCAGTACTTC. The rearrangement joins TRBV30 to TRBJ2-7, with 11 bases identical to TRBD1. Germline CDR1 is GTSNPN and CDR2 is SVGIG (reference sequence). Losses at the gene ends were 1 base for V and 3 bases for J; bases not matched to a gene: 2. The CDR3 is made up of 14 amino acids.

This clonotype came up many times. The V call is TRBV6-2 or TRBV6-3, the J call TRBJ1-5, with 8 bases identical to TRBD1. Germline V CDR1 and CDR2: MNHEY, SVGEGT. The junction had 4 bases not matched to a gene; V was cut back by 0 bases and J by 3 bases. The CDR3 has 16 amino acids. This chain's CDR3 is CASSYSGTGTNQPQHF. CDR3 nucleotide sequence: TGTGCCAGCAGTTACTCAGGGACAGGAACCAATCAGCCCCAGCATTTT.

This clonotype was counted many times. The J gene is TRBJ2-7, the V gene TRBV27; 8 positions agree with TRBD1. Germline V lookup: CDR1 MNHEY, CDR2 SMNVEV (reference sequence). The CDR3 sequence is 16 residues long. V trimming: 5 bases; J trimming: 2 bases; junction bases outside the gene matches: 11. CDR3 DNA: TGTGCCAGCAGTCCTCGAGGGACAGGATTGCCCTACGAGCAGTACTTC. It translates to CASSPRGTGLPYEQYF.

This clonotype was recorded at least ten times. The chain is built from TRBV12-3 or TRBV12-4 and TRBJ2-7; D gene ambiguous. This CDR3 contains 13 residues. The V end was cut by 4 bases, the J end by 5 bases, with 12 bases between. The CDR3 nucleotides are TGTGCCAGCAGTTGGTATCCGACCAACGAGCAGTACTTC. Translating it yields CASSWYPTNEQYF.